The following is a T cell receptor (beta chain) sequence with its context. TCRdb's copy holds only in-frame clones and misses some; the assay was immunoSEQ multiplex PCR. This table holds approximately 150,000 clones, around 83% found once. This entry is derived from a study of blood T cell repertoires in COVID-19. The CDR3 loop spans 14 amino acids. The germline V gene encodes CDR1 SGDLS and CDR2 YYNGEE. Unmatched junction bases numbered 8, after V lost 1 base and J lost 14 bases. This receptor was taken from a woman aged 65 to 85 who had recovered from COVID-19. Sequencing was performed on peripheral blood. The chain is built from TRBV9 and TRBJ1-6; TRBD1 matches 8 bases. In DNA form, the CDR3 reads TGTGCCAGCAGCGTAAGACAGGGGCCCGCGGCCCTCCACTTT. Residues: CASSVRQGPAALHF.